This T cell receptor (beta chain) originates from a study of beta chain features in type 1 diabetes. Only a few counts were recorded for this clone. Its specificity is not known. The germline V and J ends were trimmed by 3 bases and 8 bases, with 15 bases remaining between them. CDR1 is SGHRS, CDR2 YFSETQ, per germline. The CDR3 contains 14 residues. Study-wide results and limits: All four CD4+ subsets from Type 1 diabetes patients carried moderately but significantly shorter TCRB CDR3s.

Expressed TCRB transcripts were sequenced because the entire RNA isolate underwent reverse transcription. Each stem cell-like memory T cell sample yielded about 1.01 million reads on average. The method was immunoSEQ multiplex PCR; TCRdb's version includes in-frame clones alone and lacks a portion of them. The table includes tens of thousands of clones, about 64% detected once. The clonotype originates from a young woman with type 1 diabetes. The sample comprised stem cell memory CD4+ T cells from blood. The chain links TRBV5-1 to TRBJ2-1, with D possibly being TRBD2 (6 bases). The CDR3 coding sequence is TGCGCCAGCAGCTCCCTCCAGGGAGGCGATGAGCAGTTCTTC. Its protein product is CASSSLQGGDEQFF.